This T cell receptor beta chain was sequenced for a study of T cells after yellow fever vaccination. As for the study in general: Preparing low-cell-number fractions relied on SMART-Seq v4 Ultra Low Input. Findings and caveats of the study: Subsequent to the booster, the majority of primary-vaccination clones reappeared (around 96% CD4, around 90% CD8). Secondary responses were weaker yet peaked faster, day 5 versus 15.

The germline V gene has CDR1 LNHDA and CDR2 SQIVND (reference sequence). This CDR3 contains 14 residues. The V end was cut by 5 bases, the J end by 1 base, with 9 bases between. Worth noting for this clonotype: Its antigen is not identified.

Each CDR3 protein gets one entry after TCRdb re-called the 5' RACE reads with MiXCR. The profile shows around 200,000 distinct CDR3 sequences, roughly 9.6% of them singletons. This TCR was recovered from a young man who received the YFV17D yellow fever vaccine. The chain is built from TRBV19 and TRBJ2-4; the D is unclear. This specimen consisted of CD8+ T cells sorted from PBMCs, obtained 15 days after the yellow fever booster vaccination. CDR3: CASSLPEAKNIQYF. The DNA of the CDR3 is TGTGCCAGTAGTCTCCCCGAGGCCAAAAACATTCAGTACTTC.